This TCR beta chain derives from a study of T cells in localized non-small cell lung cancer. Study-wide points: Measurement of T cell clonality placed uninvolved adjacent lung highest, above the level in tumor. Of the top 100 tumor clones, median about 56 were in adjacent lung, approximately 28 among its top 100. Because researchers sequenced only one region of the tumor, heterogeneity is still possible. Higher blood T cell density went with longer overall survival.

The protocol was immunoSEQ multiplex PCR, while the TCRdb copy is restricted to in-frame clones and leaves out a portion. The sample carries some 56,000 clones, 86% recorded once. Germline lookup yields CDR1 LNHDA and CDR2 SQIVND (reference sequence). The V end lost 5 bases, the J end lost 1 base, and 17 bases lay between the germline ends. The CDR3 is 16 residues long. With respect to this clone: What it recognizes is unknown.

The chain uses TRBV19 and TRBJ1-1, with unresolved D. The starting material was peripheral blood, obtained before any cancer treatment. This clonotype originated in a woman aged 35 to 75 with stage I lung adenocarcinoma. The CDR3 spells CASSATTAARNTEAFF. The CDR3 bases are TGTGCCAGTAGTGCGACAACGGCTGCAAGGAACACTGAAGCTTTCTTT.